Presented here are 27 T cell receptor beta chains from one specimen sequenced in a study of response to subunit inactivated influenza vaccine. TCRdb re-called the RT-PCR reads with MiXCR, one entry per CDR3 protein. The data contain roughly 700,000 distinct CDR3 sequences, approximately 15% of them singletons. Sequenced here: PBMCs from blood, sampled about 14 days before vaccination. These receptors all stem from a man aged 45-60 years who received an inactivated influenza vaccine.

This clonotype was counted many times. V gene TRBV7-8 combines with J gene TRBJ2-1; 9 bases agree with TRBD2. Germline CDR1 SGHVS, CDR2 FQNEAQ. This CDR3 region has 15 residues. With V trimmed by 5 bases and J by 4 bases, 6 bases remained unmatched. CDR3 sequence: CASSRGGAMYNEQFF. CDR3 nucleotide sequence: TGTGCCAGCAGCCGCGGGGGGGCAATGTACAATGAGCAGTTCTTC.

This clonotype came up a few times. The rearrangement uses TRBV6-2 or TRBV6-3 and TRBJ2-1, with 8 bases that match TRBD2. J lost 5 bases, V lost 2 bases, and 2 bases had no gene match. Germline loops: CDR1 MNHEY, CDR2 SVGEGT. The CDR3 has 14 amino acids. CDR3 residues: CASSYSGRNNEQFF. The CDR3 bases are TGTGCCAGCAGTTACAGCGGGAGAAACAATGAGCAGTTCTTC.

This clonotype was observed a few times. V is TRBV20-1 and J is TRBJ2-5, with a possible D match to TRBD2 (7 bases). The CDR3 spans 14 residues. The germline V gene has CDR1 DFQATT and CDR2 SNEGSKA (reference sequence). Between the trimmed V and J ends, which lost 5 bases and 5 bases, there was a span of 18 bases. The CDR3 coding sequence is TGCAGTGCTTTAGATGGGGGGGGCTTGGAGACCCAGTACTTC. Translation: CSALDGGGLETQYF.

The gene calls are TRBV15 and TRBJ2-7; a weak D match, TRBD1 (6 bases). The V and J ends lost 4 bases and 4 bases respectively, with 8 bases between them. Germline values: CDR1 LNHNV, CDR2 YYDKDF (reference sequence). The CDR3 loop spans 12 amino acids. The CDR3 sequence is CATSIQGYEQYF. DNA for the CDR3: TGTGCCACCAGCATTCAGGGGTACGAGCAGTACTTC.

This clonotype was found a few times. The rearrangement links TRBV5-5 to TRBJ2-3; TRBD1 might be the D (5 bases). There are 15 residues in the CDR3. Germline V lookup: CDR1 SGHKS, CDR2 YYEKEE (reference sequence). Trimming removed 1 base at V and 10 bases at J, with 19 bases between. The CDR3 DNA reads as TGTGCCAGCAGCTTGTGGCCGGGCTCCGGACAAGCGCAGTATTTT. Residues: CASSLWPGSGQAQYF.

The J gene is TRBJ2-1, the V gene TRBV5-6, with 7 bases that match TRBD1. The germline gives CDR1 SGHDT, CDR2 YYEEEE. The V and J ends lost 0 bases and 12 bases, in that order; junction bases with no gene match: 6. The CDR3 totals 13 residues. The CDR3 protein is CASSLGQGVGQFF. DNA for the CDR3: TGTGCCAGCAGCTTGGGTCAGGGGGTGGGGCAGTTCTTC.

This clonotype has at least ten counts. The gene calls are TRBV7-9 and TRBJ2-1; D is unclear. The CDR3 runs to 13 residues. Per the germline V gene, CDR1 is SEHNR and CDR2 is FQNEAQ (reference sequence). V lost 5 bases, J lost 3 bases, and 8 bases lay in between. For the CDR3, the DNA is TGTGCCAGCAGCATTAGTGGCTACAATGAGCAGTTCTTC. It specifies CASSISGYNEQFF.

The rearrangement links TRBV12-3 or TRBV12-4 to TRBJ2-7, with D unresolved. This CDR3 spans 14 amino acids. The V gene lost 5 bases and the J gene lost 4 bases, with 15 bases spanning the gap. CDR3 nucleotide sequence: TGTGCCAGCAGTGCGGCCGGGCCCTCGTACGAGCAGTACTTC. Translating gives CASSAAGPSYEQYF.

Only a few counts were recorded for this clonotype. The DNA of the CDR3 is TGCGCCAGCAGCCAAGATAGGCACAGGGCAGATACGCAGTATTTT. Encoded protein: CASSQDRHRADTQYF. The J gene is TRBJ2-3, the V gene TRBV4-3; perhaps TRBD1 as D (6 bases). Trimming left V 0 bases short and J 4 bases short, with 11 bases between. This CDR3 is built from 15 residues. CDR1 and CDR2 from the germline V gene are LGHNA and YSLEER.

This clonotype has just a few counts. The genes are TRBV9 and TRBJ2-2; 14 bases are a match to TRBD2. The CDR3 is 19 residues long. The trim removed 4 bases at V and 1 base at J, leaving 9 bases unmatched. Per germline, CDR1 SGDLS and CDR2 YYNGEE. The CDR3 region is CASSPSGLAGAKNTGELFF. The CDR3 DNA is TGTGCCAGCAGCCCCTCGGGACTAGCGGGAGCGAAGAACACCGGGGAGCTGTTTTTT.

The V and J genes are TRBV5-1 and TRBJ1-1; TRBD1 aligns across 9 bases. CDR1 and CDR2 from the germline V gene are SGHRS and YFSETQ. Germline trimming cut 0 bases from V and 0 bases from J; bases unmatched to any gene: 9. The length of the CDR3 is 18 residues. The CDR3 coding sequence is TGCGCCAGCAGCTTGGGGACAGGGGCAGGGACTTTGAACACTGAAGCTTTCTTT. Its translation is CASSLGTGAGTLNTEAFF.

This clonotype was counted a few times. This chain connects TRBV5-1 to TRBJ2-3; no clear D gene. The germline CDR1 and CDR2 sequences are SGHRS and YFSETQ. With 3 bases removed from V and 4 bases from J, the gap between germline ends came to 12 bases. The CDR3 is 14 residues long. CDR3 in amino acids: CASSSDPGADTQYF. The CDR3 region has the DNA TGCGCCAGCAGCTCCGACCCTGGCGCAGATACGCAGTATTTT.

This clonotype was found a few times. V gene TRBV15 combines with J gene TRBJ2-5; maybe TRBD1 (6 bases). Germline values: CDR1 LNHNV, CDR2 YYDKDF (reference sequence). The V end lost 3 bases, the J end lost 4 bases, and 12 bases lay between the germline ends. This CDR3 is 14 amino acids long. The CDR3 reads CATSSGPRGETQYF. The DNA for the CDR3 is TGTGCCACCAGCAGCGGACCCAGGGGAGAGACCCAGTACTTC.

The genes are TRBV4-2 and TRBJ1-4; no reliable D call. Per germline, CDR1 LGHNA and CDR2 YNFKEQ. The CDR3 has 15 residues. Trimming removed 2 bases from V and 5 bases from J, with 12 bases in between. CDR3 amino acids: CASSQTPETNEKLFF. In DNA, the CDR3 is TGTGCCAGCAGCCAAACCCCGGAAACCAATGAAAAACTGTTTTTT.

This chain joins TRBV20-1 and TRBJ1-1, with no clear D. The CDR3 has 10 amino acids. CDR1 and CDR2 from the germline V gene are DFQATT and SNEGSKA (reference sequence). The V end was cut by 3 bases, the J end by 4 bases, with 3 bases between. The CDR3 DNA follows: TGCAGTGCTAGCTTCACTGAAGCTTTCTTT. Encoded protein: CSASFTEAFF.

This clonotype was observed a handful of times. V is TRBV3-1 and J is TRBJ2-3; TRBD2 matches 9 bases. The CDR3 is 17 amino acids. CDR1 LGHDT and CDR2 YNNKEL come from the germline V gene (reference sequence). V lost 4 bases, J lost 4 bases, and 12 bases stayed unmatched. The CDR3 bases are TGTGCCAGCAGCCCTCCCGGACTAGCGCGAAAGTCAGATACGCAGTATTTT. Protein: CASSPPGLARKSDTQYF.

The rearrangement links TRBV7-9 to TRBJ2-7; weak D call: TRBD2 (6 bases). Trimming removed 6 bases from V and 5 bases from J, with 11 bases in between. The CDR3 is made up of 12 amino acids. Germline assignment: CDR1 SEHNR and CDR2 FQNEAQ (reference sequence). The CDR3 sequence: CASSQLANEQYF. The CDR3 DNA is TGTGCCAGCAGTCAGCTAGCGAACGAGCAGTACTTC.

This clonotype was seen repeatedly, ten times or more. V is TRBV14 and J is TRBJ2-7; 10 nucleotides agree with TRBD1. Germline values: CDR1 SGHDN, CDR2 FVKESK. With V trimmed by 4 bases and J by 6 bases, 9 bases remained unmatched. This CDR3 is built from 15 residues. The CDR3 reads CASSPARDRGREQYF. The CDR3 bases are TGTGCCAGCAGCCCGGCCCGGGACAGGGGACGCGAGCAGTACTTC. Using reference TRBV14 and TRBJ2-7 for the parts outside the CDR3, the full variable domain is EAGVTQFPSHSVIEKGQTVTLRCDPISGHDNLYWYRRVMGKEIKFLLHFVKESKQDESGMPNNRFLAERTGGTYSTLKVQPAELEDSGVYFCASSPARDRGREQYFGPGTRLTVT.

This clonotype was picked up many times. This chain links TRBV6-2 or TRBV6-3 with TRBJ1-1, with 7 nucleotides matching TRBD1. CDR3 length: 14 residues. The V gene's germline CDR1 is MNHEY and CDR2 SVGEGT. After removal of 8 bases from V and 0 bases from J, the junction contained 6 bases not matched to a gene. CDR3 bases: TGTGCCAGCCGGTTGACAGGGCTGAACACTGAAGCTTTCTTT. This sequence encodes CASRLTGLNTEAFF.

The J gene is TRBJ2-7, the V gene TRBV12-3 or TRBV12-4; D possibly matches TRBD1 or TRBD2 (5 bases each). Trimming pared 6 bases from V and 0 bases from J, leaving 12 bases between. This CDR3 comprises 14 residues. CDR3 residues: CASSSGALSYEQYF. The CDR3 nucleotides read TGTGCCAGCAGCTCCGGGGCTCTCTCCTACGAGCAGTACTTC.

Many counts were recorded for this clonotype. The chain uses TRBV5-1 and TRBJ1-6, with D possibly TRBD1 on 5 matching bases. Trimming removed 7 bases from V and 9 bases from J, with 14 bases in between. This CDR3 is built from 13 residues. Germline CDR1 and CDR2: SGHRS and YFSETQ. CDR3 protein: CASSGDQGSPLHF. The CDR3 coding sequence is TGCGCCAGCTCCGGGGATCAGGGTTCACCCCTCCACTTT.

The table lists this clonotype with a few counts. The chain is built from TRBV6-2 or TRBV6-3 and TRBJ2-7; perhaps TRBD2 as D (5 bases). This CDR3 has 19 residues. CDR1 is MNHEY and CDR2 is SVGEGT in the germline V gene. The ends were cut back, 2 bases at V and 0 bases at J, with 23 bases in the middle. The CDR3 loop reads CASSYVQDPGPGDSYEQYF. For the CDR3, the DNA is TGTGCCAGCAGTTACGTCCAGGACCCCGGCCCCGGGGACTCCTACGAGCAGTACTTC.

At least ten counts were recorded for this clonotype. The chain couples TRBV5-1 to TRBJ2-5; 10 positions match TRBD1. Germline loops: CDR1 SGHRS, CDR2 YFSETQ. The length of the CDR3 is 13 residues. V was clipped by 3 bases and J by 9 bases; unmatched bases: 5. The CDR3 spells CASSWDRGTAQYF. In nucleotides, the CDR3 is TGCGCCAGCAGCTGGGACAGGGGAACGGCCCAGTACTTC.

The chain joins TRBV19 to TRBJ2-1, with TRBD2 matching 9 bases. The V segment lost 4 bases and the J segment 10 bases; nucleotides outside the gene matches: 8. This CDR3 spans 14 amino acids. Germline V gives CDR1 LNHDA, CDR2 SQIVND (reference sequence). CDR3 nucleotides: TGTGCCAGTAGTAGAGCGGGGGGCCTTGTCGAGCAGTTCTTC. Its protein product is CASSRAGGLVEQFF. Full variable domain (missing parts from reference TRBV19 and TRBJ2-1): DGGITQSPKYLFRKEGQNVTLSCEQNLNHDAMYWYRQDPGQGLRLIYYSQIVNDFQKGDIAEGYSVSREKKESFPLTVTSAQKNPTAFYLCASSRAGGLVEQFFGPGTRLTVL.

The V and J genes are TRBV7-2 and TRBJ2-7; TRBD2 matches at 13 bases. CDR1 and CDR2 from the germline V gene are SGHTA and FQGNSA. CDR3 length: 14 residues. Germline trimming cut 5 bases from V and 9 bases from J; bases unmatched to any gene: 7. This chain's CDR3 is CASSTRLAGGVQYF. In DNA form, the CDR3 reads TGTGCCAGCAGCACCAGACTAGCGGGAGGCGTGCAGTACTTC.

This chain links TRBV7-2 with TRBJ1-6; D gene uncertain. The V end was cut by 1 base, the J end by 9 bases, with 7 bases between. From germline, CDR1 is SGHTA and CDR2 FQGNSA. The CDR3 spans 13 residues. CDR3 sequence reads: CASSLGPSSPLHF. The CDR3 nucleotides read TGTGCCAGCAGCTTAGGACCGAGTTCACCCCTCCACTTT.

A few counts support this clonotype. The chain's CDR3 is CSARDTGGWGLDTEAFF. The CDR3 coding sequence is TGCAGTGCTAGAGATACGGGGGGTTGGGGGCTGGACACTGAAGCTTTCTTT. This chain joins TRBV20-1 and TRBJ1-1, with D possibly matching TRBD1 (6 bases). This CDR3 contains 17 residues. The V end lost 0 bases, the J end lost 3 bases, and 20 bases lay between the germline ends. The germline V gene has CDR1 DFQATT and CDR2 SNEGSKA (reference sequence).